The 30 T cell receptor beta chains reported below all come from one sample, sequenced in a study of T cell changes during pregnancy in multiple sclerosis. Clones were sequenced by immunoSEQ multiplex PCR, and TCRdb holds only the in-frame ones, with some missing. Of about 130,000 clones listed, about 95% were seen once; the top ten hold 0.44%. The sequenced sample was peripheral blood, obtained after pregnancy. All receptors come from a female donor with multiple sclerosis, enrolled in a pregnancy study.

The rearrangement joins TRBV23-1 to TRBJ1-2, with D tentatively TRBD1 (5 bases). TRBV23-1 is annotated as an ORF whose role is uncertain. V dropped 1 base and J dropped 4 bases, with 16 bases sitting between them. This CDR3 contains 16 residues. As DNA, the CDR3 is TGCGCCAGCAGTCAATGTCCGGGACGGACTACCTATGGCTACACCTTC. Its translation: CASSQCPGRTTYGYTF.

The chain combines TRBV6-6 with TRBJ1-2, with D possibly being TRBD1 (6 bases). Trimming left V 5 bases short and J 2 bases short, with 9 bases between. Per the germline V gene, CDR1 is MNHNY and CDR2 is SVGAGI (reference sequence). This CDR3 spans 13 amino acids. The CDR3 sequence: CASSPQGNYGYTF. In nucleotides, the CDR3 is TGTGCCAGCAGTCCTCAGGGGAACTATGGCTACACCTTC.

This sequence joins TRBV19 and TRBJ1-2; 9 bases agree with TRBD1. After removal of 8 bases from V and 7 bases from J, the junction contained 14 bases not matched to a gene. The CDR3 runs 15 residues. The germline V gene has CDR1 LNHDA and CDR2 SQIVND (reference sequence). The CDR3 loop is CASRQIDRGVRGYTF. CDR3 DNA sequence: TGTGCCAGTCGCCAGATCGACAGGGGGGTGCGTGGCTACACCTTC.

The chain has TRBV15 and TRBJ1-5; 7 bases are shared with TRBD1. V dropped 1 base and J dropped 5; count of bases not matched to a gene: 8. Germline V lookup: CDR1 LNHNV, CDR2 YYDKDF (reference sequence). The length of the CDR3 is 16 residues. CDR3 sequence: CATSRGQQGLDQPQHF. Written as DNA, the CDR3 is TGTGCCACCAGCAGAGGCCAACAGGGGCTAGATCAGCCCCAGCATTTT.

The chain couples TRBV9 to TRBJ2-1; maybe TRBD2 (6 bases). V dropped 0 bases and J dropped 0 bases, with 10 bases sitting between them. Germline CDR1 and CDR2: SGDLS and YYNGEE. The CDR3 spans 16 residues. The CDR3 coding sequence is TGTGCCAGCAGCGTAGTTTCCGGGAGCTCCTACAATGAGCAGTTCTTC. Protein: CASSVVSGSSYNEQFF. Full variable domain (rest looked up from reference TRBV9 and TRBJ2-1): DSGVTQTPKHLITATGQRVTLRCSPRSGDLSVYWYQQSLDQGLQFLIQYYNGEERAKGNILERFSAQQFPDLHSELNLSSLELGDSALYFCASSVVSGSSYNEQFFGPGTRLTVL.

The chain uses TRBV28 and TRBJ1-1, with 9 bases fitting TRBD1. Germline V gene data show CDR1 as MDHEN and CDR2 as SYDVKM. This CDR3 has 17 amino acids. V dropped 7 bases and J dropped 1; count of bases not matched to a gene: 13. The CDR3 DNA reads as TGTGCCAGCACCCTCCCCCTACAGGGGGCATGGAACACTGAAGCTTTCTTT. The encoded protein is CASTLPLQGAWNTEAFF.

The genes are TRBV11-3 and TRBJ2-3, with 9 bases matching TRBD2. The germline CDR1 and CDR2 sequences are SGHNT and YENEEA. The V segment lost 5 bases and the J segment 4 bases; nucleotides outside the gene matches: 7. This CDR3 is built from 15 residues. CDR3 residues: CASSPGTSSADTQYF. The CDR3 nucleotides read TGTGCCAGCAGCCCCGGGACTAGCTCTGCAGATACGCAGTATTTT.

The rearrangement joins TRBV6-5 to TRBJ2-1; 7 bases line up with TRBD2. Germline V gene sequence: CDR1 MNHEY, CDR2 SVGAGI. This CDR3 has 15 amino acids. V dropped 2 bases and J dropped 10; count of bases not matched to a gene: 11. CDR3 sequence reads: CASSYRGLTLGEQFF. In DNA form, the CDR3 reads TGTGCCAGCAGTTACAGGGGACTAACTTTAGGGGAGCAGTTCTTC.

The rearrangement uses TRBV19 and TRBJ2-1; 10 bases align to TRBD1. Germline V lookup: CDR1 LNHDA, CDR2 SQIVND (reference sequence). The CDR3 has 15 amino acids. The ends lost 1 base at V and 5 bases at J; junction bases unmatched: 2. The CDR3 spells CASSIGDRGDNEQFF. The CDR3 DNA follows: TGTGCCAGTAGTATAGGGGACAGGGGAGACAATGAGCAGTTCTTC.

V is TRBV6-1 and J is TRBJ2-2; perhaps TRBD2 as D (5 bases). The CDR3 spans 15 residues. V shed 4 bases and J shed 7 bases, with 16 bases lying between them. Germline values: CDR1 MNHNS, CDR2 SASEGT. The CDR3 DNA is TGTGCCAGCAGTGCCGCCTCTAGCTCTGGCGGGGAGCTGTTTTTT. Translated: CASSAASSSGGELFF.

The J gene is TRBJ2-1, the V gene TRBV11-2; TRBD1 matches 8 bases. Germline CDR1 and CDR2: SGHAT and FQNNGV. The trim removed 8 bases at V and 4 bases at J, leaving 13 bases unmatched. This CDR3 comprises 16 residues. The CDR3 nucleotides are TGTGCCAGCCGCCGGACCGGGACAGGTTTTTACAATGAGCAGTTCTTC. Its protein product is CASRRTGTGFYNEQFF.

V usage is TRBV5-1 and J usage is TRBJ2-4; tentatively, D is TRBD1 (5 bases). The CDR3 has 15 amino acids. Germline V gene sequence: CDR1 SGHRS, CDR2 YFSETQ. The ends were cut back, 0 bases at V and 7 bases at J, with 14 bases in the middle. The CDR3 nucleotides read TGCGCCAGCAGCTTGGGGGCAGGGTCTGGGAACATTCAGTACTTC. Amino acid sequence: CASSLGAGSGNIQYF. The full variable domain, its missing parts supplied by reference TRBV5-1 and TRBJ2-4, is KAGVTQTPRYLIKTRGQQVTLSCSPISGHRSVSWYQQTPGQGLQFLFEYFSETQRNKGNFPGRFSGRQFSNSRSEMNVSTLELGDSALYLCASSLGAGSGNIQYFGAGTRLSVL.

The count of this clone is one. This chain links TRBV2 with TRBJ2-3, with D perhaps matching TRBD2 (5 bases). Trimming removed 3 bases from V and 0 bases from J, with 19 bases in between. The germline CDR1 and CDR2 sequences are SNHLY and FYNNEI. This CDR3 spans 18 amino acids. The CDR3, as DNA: TGTGCCAGCAGTGATAGGACTCCCGTCCCCCATAGCACAGATACGCAGTATTTT. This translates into CASSDRTPVPHSTDTQYF.

The CDR3 here is CASSQESGSWTGELFF. The CDR3 nucleotides read TGCGCCAGCAGCCAAGAAAGCGGGAGTTGGACCGGGGAGCTGTTTTTT. The genes are TRBV4-3 and TRBJ2-2, with 8 bases fitting TRBD2. Germline CDR1 and CDR2: LGHNA and YSLEER. CDR3 length: 16 residues. Germline trimming cut 0 bases from V and 5 bases from J; bases unmatched to any gene: 5.

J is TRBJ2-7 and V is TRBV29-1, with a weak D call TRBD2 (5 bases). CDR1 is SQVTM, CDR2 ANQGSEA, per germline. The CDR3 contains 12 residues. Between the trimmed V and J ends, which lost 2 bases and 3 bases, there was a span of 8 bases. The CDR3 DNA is TGCAGCGTTGAAACTAGTATCTACGAGCAGTACTTC. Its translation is CSVETSIYEQYF.

The CDR3 sequence is CASSMKGPGQGPNYGYTF. The CDR3 nucleotides read TGTGCCAGCAGCATGAAAGGGCCAGGACAAGGGCCTAACTATGGCTACACCTTC. The rearrangement uses TRBV21-1 and TRBJ1-2; TRBD1 was called by the table and not checked on the DNA. TRBV21-1 counts as a pseudogene. This CDR3 is 18 amino acids long.

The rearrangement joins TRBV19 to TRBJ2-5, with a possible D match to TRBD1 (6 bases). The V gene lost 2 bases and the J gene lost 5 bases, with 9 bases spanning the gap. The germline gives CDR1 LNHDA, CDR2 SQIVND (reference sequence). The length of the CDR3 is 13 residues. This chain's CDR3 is CASSIRGWETQYF. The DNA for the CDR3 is TGTGCCAGTAGTATAAGGGGGTGGGAGACCCAGTACTTC.

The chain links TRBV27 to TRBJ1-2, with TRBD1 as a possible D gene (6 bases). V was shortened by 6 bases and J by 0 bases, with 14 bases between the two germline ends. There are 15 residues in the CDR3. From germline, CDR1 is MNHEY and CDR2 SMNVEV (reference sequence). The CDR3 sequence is CASRGAVVANYGYTF. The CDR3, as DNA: TGTGCCAGCAGGGGGGCGGTGGTGGCTAACTATGGCTACACCTTC.

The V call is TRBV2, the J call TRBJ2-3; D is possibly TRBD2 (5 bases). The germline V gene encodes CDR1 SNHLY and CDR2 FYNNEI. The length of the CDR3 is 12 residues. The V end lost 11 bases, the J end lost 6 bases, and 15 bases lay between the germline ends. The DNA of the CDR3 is TGTGCCTCCCGGATCATAGCGGATACGCAGTATTTT. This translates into CASRIIADTQYF.

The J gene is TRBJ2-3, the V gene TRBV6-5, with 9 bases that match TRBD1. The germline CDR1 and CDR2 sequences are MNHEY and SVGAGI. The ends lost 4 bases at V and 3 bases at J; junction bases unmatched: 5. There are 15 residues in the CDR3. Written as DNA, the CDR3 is TGTGCCAGCAGTTCGTTAGGGACAGGGACAGATACGCAGTATTTT. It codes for CASSSLGTGTDTQYF.

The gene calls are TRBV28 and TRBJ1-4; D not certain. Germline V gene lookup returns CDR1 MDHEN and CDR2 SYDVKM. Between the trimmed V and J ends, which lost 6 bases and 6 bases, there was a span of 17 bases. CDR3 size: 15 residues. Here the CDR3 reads CASSRWQAGDEKLFF. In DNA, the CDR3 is TGTGCCAGCAGCCGTTGGCAGGCCGGGGATGAAAAACTGTTTTTT.

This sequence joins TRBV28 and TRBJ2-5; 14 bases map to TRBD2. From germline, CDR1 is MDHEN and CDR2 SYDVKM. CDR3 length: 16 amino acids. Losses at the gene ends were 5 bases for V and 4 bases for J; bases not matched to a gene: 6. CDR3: CASSLMGLAGAETQYF. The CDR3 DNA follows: TGTGCCAGCAGTCTAATGGGACTAGCGGGAGCAGAGACCCAGTACTTC.

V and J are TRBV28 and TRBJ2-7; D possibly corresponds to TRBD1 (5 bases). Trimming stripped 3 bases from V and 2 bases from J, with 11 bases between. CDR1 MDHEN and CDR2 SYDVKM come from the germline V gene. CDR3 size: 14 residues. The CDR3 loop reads CASSFGRVAYEQYF. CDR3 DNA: TGTGCCAGCAGTTTTGGCAGGGTGGCCTACGAGCAGTACTTC.

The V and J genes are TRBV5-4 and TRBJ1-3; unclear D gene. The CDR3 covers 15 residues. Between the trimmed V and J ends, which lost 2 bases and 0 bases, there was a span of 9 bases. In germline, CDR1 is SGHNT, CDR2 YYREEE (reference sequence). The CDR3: CASSFFGGSGNTIYF. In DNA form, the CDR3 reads TGTGCCAGCAGCTTCTTTGGAGGCTCTGGAAACACCATATATTTT.

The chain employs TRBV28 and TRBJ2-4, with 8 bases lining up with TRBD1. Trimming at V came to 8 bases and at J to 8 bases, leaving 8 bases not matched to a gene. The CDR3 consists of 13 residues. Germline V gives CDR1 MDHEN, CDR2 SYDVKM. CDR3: CASLPRGLDIQYF. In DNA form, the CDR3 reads TGTGCCAGCTTACCCAGGGGGCTGGACATTCAGTACTTC.

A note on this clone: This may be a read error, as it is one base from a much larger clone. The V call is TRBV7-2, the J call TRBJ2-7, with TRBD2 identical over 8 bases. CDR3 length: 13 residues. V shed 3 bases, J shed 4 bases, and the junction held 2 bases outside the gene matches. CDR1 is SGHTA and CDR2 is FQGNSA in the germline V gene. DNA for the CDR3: TGTGCCAGCAGCTTCGGGGGGGGGTACGAGCAGTACTTC. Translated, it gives CASSFGGGYEQYF.

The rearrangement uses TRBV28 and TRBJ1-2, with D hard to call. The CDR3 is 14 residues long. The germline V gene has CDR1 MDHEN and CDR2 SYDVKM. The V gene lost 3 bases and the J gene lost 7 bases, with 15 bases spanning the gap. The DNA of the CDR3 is TGTGCCAGCAGTTTCGGTCCACGCCGGAGTGGCTACACCTTC. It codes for CASSFGPRRSGYTF.

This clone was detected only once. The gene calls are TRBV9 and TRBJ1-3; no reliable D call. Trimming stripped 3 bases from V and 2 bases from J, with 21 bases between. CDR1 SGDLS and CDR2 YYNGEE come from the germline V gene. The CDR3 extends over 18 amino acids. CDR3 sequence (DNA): TGTGCCAGCAGCGCCAACTACCGGGGTCAAGTTACTGGAAACACCATATATTTT. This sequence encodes CASSANYRGQVTGNTIYF.

The DNA for the CDR3 is TGTGCCAGCTCACCACCTCTCGCGTCTAACTATGGCTACACCTTC. This codes for CASSPPLASNYGYTF. The chain uses TRBV18 and TRBJ1-2; D remains ambiguous. V dropped 0 bases and J dropped 0 bases, with 8 bases sitting between them. From germline, CDR1 is KGHSH and CDR2 LQKENI. The CDR3 consists of 15 residues.

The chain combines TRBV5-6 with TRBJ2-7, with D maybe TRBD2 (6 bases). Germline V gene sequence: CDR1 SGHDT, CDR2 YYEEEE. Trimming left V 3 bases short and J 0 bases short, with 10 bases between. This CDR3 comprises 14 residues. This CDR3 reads CASSSGLTSYEQYF. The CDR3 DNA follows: TGTGCCAGCAGCTCGGGACTCACCTCCTACGAGCAGTACTTC.